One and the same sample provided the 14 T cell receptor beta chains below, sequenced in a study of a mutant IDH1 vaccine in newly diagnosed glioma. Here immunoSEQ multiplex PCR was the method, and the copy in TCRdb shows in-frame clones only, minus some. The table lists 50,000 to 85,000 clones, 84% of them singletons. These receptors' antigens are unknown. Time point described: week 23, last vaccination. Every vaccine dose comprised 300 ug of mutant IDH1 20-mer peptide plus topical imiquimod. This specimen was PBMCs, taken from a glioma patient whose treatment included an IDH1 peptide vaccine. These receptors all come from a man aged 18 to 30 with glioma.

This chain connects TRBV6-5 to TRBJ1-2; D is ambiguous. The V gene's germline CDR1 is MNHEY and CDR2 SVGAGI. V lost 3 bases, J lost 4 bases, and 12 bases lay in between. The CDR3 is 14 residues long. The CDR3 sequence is CASSYGRQSYGYTF. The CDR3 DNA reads TGTGCCAGCAGTTATGGTCGTCAGAGCTATGGCTACACCTTC.

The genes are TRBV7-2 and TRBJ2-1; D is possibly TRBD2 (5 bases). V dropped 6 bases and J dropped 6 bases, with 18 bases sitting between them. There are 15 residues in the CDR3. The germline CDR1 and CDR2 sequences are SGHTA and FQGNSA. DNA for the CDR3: TGTGCCAGCAGTCCCCCCGGGCTAGCCCGCAATGAGCAGTTCTTC. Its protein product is CASSPPGLARNEQFF. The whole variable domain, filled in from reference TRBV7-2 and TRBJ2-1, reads GAGVSQSPSNKVTEKGKDVELRCDPISGHTALYWYRQSLGQGLEFLIYFQGNSAPDKSGLPSDRFSAERTGGSVSTLTIQRTQQEDSAVYLCASSPPGLARNEQFFGPGTRLTVL.

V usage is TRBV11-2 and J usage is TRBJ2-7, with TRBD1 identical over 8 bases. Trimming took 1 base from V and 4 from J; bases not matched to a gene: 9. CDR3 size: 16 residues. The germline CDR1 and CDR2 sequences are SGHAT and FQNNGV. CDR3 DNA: TGTGCCAGCAGCTTAGTAGGCAGGGGGCGGTGGTACGAGCAGTACTTC. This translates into CASSLVGRGRWYEQYF.

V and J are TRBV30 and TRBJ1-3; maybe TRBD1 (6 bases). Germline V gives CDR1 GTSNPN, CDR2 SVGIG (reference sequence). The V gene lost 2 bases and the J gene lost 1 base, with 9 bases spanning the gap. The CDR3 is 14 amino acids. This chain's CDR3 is CAWSRGESGNTIYF. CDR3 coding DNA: TGTGCCTGGAGTAGGGGGGAATCTGGAAACACCATATATTTT.

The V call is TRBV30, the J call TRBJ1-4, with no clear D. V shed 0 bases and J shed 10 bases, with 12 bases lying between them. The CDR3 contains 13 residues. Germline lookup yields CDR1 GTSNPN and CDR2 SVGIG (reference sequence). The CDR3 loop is CAWSVLGEGKLFF. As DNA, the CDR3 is TGTGCCTGGAGTGTACTCGGGGAGGGAAAACTGTTTTTT.

CDR3 residues: CASSGGVMETQYF. In nucleotides, the CDR3 is TGTGCCAGCAGCGGTGGGGTGATGGAGACCCAGTACTTC. This chain joins TRBV5-6 and TRBJ2-5, with unresolved D. Germline V gene lookup returns CDR1 SGHDT and CDR2 YYEEEE. V lost 4 bases, J lost 5 bases, and 12 bases lay in between. The CDR3 is 13 residues long.

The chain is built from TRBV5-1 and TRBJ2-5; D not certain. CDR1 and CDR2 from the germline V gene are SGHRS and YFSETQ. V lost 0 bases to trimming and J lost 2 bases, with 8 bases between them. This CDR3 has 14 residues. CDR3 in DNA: TGCGCCAGCAGCTTGGCGGGCTATCAAGAGACCCAGTACTTC. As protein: CASSLAGYQETQYF.

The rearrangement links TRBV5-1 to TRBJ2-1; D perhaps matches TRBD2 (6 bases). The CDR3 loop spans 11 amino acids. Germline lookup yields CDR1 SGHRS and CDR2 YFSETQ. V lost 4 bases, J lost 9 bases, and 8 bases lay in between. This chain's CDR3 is CASSVGGEQFF. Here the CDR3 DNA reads TGCGCCAGCAGCGTGGGGGGTGAGCAGTTCTTC.

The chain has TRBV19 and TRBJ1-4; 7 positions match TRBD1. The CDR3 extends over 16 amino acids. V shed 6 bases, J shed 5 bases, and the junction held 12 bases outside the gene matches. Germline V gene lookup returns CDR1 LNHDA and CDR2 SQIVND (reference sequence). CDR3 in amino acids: CASRPLFATGNEKLFF. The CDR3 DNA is TGTGCCAGTAGGCCGCTCTTTGCGACAGGGAATGAAAAACTGTTTTTT.

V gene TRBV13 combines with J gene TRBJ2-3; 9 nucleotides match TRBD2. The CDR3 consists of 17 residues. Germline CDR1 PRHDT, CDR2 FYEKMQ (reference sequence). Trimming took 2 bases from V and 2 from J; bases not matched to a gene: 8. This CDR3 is CASSLIAGAPHTDTQYF. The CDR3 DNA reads TGTGCCAGCAGCTTAATAGCGGGGGCGCCCCACACAGATACGCAGTATTTT.

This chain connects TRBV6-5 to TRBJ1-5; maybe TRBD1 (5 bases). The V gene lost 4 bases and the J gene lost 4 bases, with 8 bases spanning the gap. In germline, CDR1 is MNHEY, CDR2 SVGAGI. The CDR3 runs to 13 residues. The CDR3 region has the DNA TGTGCCAGCAGTTCAGGGCTGAATCAGCCCCAGCATTTT. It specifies CASSSGLNQPQHF.

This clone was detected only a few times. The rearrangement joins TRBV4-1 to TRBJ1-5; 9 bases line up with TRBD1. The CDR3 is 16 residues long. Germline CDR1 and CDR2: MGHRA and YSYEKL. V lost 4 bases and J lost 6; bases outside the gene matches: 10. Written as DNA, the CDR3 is TGCGCCAGCAGCCCCCGGCACAGGGGGCCCGGTCAGCCCCAGCATTTT. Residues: CASSPRHRGPGQPQHF.

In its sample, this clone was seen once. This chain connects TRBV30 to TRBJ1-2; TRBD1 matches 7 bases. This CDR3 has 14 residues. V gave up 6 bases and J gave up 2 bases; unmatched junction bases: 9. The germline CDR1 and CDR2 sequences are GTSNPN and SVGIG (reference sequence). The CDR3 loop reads CACKGGRMNYGYTF. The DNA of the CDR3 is TGTGCCTGTAAAGGGGGCCGAATGAACTATGGCTACACCTTC.

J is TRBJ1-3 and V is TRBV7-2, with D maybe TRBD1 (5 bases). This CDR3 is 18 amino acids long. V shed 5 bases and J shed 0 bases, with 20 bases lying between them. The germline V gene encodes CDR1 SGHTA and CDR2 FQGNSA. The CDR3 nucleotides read TGTGCCAGCAGCGACCACAGTCGGGGGATCTTCTCTGGAAACACCATATATTTT. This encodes CASSDHSRGIFSGNTIYF.